This T cell receptor (beta chain) was recovered during a study of technical replicates of blood from a handful of donors. The protocol was immunoSEQ multiplex PCR, while the TCRdb copy is restricted to in-frame clones and leaves out a portion. This sample yields roughly 72,000 clones, of which 90% to 95% are seen a single time; around 0.4% belongs to the top ten. Germline V lookup: CDR1 KGHSH, CDR2 LQKENI. The V and J ends lost 0 bases and 6 bases respectively, with 11 bases between them. The CDR3 totals 15 residues. This TCR derives from a human donor in good health. This chain connects TRBV18 to TRBJ2-2, with D perhaps matching TRBD1 (6 bases). Sequences were obtained from T cells isolated from PBMCs. CDR3 amino acids: CASSPPTGPPGELFF. CDR3 nucleotides: TGTGCCAGCTCACCACCAACAGGGCCCCCCGGGGAGCTGTTTTTT. Full variable domain (remainder filled in from reference TRBV18 and TRBJ2-2): NAGVMQNPRHLVRRRGQEARLRCSPMKGHSHVYWYRQLPEEGLKFMVYLQKENIIDESGMPKERFSAEFPKEGPSILRIQQVVRGDSAAYFCASSPPTGPPGELFFGEGSRLTVL.